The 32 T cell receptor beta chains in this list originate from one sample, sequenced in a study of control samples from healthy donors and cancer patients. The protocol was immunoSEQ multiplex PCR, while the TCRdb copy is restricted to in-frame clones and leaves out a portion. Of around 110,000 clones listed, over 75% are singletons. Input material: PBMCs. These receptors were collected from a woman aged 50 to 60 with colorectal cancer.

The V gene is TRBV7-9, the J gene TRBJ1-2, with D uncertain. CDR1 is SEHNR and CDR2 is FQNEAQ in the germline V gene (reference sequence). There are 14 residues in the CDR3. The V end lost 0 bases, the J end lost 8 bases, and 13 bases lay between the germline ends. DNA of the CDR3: TGTGCCAGCAGCTTAGCGGCCGAGACGGGCGGCTACACCTTC. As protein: CASSLAAETGGYTF.

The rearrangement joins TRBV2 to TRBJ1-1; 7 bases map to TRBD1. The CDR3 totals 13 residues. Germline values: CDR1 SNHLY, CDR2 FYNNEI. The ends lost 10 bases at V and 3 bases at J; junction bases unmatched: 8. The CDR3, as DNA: TGTGCCACCCCCCTAGGGGGCGACACTGAAGCTTTCTTT. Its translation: CATPLGGDTEAFF.

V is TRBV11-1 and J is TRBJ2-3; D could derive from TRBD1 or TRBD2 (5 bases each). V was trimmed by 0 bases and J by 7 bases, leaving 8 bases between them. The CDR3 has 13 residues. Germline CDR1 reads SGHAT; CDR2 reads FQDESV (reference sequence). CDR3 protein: CASSLAGVNTQYF. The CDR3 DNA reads TGTGCCAGCAGCTTAGCGGGGGTGAATACGCAGTATTTT.

The CDR3 bases are TGTGCCAGCAGCTTACTACGAGGGGTGGGCGAGCAGTACTTC. Encoded protein: CASSLLRGVGEQYF. The V call is TRBV11-1, the J call TRBJ2-7; either TRBD1 or TRBD2 may fit D (5 bases each). Germline V gene sequence: CDR1 SGHAT, CDR2 FQDESV (reference sequence). Trimming took 2 bases from V and 6 from J, leaving 14 bases between them. The CDR3 consists of 14 residues.

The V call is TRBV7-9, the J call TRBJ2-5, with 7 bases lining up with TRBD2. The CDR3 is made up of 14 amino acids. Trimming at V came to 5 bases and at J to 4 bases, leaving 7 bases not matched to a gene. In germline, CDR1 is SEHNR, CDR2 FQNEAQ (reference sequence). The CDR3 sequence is CASSRSGGGETQYF. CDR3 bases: TGTGCCAGCAGCCGATCGGGGGGTGGAGAGACCCAGTACTTC.

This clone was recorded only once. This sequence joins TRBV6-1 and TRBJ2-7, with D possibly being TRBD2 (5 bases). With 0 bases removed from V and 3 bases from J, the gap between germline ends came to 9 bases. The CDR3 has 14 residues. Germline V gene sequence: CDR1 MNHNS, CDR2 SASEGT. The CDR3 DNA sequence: TGTGCCAGCAGTGAAGCGTTGGCGGGCTACGAGCAGTACTTC. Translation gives CASSEALAGYEQYF.

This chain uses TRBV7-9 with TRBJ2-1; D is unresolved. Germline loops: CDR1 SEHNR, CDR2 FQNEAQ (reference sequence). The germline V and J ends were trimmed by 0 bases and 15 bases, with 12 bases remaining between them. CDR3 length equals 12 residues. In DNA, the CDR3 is TGTGCCAGCAGCTTAGCGAGGTCCCCGAGGTTCTTC. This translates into CASSLARSPRFF. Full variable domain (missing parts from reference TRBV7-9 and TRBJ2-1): DTGVSQNPRHKITKRGQNVTFRCDPISEHNRLYWYRQTLGQGPEFLTYFQNEAQLEKSRLLSDRFSAERPKGSFSTLEIQRTEQGDSAMYLCASSLARSPRFFGPGTRLTVL.

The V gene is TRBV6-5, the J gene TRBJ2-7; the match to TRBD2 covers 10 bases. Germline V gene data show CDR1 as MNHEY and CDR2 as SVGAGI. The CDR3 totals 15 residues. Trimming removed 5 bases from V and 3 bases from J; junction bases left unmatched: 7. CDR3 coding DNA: TGTGCCAGCAGTCCTCCGGGACTAGCGTTCTACGAGCAGTACTTC. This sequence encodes CASSPPGLAFYEQYF.

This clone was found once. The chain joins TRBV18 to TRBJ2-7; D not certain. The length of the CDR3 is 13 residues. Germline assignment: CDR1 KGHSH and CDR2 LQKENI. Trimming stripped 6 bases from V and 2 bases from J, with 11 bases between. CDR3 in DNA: TGTGCCAGCTCCCCCGAAGGACCCTACGAGCAGTACTTC. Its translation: CASSPEGPYEQYF.

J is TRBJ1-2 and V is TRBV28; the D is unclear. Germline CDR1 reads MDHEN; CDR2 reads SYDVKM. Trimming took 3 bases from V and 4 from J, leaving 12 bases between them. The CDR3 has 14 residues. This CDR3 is CASSLQDRRYGYTF. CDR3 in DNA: TGTGCCAGCAGTTTGCAGGACCGACGCTATGGCTACACCTTC.

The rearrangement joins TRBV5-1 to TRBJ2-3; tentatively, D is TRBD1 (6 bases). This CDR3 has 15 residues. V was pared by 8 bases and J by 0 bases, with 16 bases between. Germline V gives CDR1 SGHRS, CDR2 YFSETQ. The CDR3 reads CASTDSDSSTDTQYF. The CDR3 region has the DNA TGCGCCAGTACGGACAGCGACAGTAGCACAGATACGCAGTATTTT. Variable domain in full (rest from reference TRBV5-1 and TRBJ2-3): KAGVTQTPRYLIKTRGQQVTLSCSPISGHRSVSWYQQTPGQGLQFLFEYFSETQRNKGNFPGRFSGRQFSNSRSEMNVSTLELGDSALYLCASTDSDSSTDTQYFGPGTRLTVL.

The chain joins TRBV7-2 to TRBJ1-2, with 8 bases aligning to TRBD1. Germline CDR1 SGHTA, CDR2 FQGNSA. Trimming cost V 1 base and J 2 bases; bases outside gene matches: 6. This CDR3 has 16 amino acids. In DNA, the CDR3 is TGTGCCAGCAGCTTAGGCGGGACAGGTTCAAACTATGGCTACACCTTC. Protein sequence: CASSLGGTGSNYGYTF.

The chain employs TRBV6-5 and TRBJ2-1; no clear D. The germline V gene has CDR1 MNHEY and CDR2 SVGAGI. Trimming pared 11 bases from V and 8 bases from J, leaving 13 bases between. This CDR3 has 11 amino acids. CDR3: CALGRGHEQFF. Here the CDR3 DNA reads TGTGCCCTGGGTCGAGGCCATGAGCAGTTCTTC.

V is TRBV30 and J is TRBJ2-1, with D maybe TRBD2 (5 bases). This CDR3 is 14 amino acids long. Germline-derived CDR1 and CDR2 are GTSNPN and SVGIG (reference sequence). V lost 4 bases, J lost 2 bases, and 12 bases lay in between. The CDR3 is CAWTPRATYNEQFF. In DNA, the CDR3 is TGTGCCTGGACACCGCGGGCAACCTACAATGAGCAGTTCTTC.

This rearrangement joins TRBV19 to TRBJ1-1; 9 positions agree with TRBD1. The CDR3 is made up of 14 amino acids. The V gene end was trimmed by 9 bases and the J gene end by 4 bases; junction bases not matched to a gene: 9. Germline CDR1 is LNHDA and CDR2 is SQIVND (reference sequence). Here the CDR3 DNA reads TGTGCCAGCAGAAACCTACAGGGGGCCACTGAAGCTTTCTTT. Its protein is CASRNLQGATEAFF.

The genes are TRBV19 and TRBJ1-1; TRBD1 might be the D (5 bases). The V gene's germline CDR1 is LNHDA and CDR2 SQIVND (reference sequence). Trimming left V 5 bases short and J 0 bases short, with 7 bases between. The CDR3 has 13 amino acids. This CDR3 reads CASSLGVNTEAFF. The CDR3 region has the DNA TGTGCCAGTAGTTTAGGGGTGAACACTGAAGCTTTCTTT.

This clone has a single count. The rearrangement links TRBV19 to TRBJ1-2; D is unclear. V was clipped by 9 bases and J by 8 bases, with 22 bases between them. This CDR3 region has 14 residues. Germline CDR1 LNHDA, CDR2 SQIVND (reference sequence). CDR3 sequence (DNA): TGTGCCAGCACCCCAGGACCCGAGAACCGGGGCTACACCTTC. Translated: CASTPGPENRGYTF.

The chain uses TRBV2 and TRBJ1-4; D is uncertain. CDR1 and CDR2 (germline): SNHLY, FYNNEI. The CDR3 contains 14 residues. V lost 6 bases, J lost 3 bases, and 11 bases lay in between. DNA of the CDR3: TGTGCCAGCAGACGGAGGAAGGCTAATGAAAAACTGTTTTTT. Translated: CASRRRKANEKLFF.

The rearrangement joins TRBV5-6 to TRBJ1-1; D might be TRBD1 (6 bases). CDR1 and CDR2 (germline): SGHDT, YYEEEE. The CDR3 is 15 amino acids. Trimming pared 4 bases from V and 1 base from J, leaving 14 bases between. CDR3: CASSPLGGGNTEAFF. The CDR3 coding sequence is TGTGCCAGCAGCCCATTAGGGGGGGGGAACACTGAAGCTTTCTTT.

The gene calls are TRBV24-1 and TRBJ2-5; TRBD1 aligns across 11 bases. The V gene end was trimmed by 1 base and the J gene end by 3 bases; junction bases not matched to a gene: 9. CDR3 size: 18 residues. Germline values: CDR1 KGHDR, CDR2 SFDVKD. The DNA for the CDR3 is TGTGCCACCAGTGATTTAACCGCCGGGACAGGGGGGAAAGAGACCCAGTACTTC. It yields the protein CATSDLTAGTGGKETQYF.

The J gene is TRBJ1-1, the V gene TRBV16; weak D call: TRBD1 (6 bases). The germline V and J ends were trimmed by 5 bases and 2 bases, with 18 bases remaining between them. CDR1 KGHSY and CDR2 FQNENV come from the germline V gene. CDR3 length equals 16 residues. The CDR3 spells CASSSSLPQGNTEAFF. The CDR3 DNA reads TGTGCCAGCAGCTCATCCCTACCACAGGGAAACACTGAAGCTTTCTTT.

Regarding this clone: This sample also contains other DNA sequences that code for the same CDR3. CDR3 coding DNA: TGTGCCACCAGCAGAGATGGTCGTGGGACAGCAGAGACCCAGTACTTC. This codes for CATSRDGRGTAETQYF. This chain joins TRBV15 and TRBJ2-5; 7 positions agree with TRBD1. Germline CDR1 and CDR2: LNHNV and YYDKDF (reference sequence). V dropped 0 bases and J dropped 4; count of bases not matched to a gene: 8. This CDR3 has 16 amino acids.

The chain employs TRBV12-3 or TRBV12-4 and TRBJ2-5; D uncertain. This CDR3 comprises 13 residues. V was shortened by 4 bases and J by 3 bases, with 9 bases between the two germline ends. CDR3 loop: CASSSGRKETQYF. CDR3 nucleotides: TGTGCCAGCAGTTCTGGCAGAAAAGAGACCCAGTACTTC.

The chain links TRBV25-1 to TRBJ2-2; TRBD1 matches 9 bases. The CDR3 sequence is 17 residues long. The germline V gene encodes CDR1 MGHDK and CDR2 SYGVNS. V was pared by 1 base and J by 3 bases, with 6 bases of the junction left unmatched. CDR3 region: CASSEWGTGYHTGELFF. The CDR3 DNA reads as TGTGCCAGCAGTGAATGGGGGACAGGGTATCACACCGGGGAGCTGTTTTTT.

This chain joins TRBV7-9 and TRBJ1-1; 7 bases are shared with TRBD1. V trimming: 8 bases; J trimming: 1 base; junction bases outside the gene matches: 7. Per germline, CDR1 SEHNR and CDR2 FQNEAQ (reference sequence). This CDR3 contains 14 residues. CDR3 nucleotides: TGTGCCAGCGGTCGGACAGGCCGGAACACTGAAGCTTTCTTT. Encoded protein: CASGRTGRNTEAFF.

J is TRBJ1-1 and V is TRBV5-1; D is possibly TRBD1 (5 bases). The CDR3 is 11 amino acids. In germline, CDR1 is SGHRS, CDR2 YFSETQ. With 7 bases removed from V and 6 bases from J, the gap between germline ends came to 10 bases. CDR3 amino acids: CASSTGAEAFF. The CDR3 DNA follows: TGCGCCAGCTCTACGGGGGCTGAAGCTTTCTTT.

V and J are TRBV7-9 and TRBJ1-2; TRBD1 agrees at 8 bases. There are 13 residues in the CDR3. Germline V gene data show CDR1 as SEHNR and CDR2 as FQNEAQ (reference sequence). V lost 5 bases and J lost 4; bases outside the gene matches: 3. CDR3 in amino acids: CASSVGTGYGYTF. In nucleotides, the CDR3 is TGTGCCAGCAGCGTAGGGACAGGCTATGGCTACACCTTC.

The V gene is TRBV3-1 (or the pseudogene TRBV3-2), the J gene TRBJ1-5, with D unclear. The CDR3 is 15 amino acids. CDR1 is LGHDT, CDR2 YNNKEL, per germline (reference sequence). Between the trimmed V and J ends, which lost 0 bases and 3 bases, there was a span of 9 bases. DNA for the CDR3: TGTGCCAGCAGCCAAGATTACTCGGTCAATCAGCCCCAGCATTTT. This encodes CASSQDYSVNQPQHF.

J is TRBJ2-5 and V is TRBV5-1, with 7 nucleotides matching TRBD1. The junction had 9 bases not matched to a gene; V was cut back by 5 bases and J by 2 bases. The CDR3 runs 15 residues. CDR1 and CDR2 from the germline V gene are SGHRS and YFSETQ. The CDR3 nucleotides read TGCGCCAGCAGTTCCGGACAGGTGGGGCAAGAGACCCAGTACTTC. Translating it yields CASSSGQVGQETQYF. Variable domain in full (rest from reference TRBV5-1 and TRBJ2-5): KAGVTQTPRYLIKTRGQQVTLSCSPISGHRSVSWYQQTPGQGLQFLFEYFSETQRNKGNFPGRFSGRQFSNSRSEMNVSTLELGDSALYLCASSSGQVGQETQYFGPGTRLLVL.

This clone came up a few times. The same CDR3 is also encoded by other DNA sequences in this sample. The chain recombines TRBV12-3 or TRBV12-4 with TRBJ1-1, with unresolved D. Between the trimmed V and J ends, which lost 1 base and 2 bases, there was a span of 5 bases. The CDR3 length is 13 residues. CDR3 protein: CASSLGVNTEAFF. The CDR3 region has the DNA TGTGCCAGCAGTTTAGGAGTAAACACTGAAGCTTTCTTT.

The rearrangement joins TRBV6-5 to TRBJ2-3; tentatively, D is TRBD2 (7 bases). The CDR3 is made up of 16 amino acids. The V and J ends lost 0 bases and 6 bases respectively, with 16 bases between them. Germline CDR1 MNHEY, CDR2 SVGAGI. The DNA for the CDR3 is TGTGCCAGCAGTTACTCTGGCGGGGGCGCCCGGGATACGCAGTATTTT. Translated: CASSYSGGGARDTQYF.

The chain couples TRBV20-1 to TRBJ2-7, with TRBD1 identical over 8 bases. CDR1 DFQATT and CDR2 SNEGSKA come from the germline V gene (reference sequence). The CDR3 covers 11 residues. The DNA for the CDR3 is TGCAGAGCCGGACAGGGTTACGAGCAGTACTTC. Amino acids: CRAGQGYEQYF.